The 24 T cell receptor beta chains below all came from one sample that was sequenced in a study of blood T cell repertoires in COVID-19. Clones were sequenced by immunoSEQ multiplex PCR, and TCRdb holds only the in-frame ones, with some missing. In the table there are 100,000 or so clones, approximately 88% of which are singletons. Sequencing used peripheral blood. The receptors were sampled from a woman aged 60-75 years with acute or convalescent COVID-19.

The chain uses TRBV2 and TRBJ2-3; 7 nucleotides match TRBD1. Trimming cost V 10 bases and J 1 base; bases outside gene matches: 5. Germline CDR1 is SNHLY and CDR2 is FYNNEI. CDR3 length equals 13 residues. Here the CDR3 DNA reads TGTGCCAAATACAGGGGAGGCACAGATACGCAGTATTTT. This translates into CAKYRGGTDTQYF.

In its sample, this clone was seen a few times. The J gene is TRBJ1-6, the V gene TRBV4-1; D remains ambiguous. V lost 2 bases and J lost 10, with 12 bases in between. The CDR3 covers 14 residues. Per the germline V gene, CDR1 is MGHRA and CDR2 is YSYEKL. The CDR3 protein is CASSQTDAESPLHF. CDR3 nucleotides: TGCGCCAGCAGCCAAACCGATGCAGAATCACCCCTCCACTTT.

The chain combines TRBV11-3 with TRBJ2-1, with TRBD1 as a possible D gene (5 bases). Germline CDR1 reads SGHNT; CDR2 reads YENEEA. CDR3 length: 15 amino acids. Trimming shortened V by 2 bases and J by 1 base, and 9 bases separated the two germline ends. The CDR3 region has the DNA TGTGCCAGCAGCTTAATGGCAGGGTCCTACAATGAGCAGTTCTTC. Translation gives CASSLMAGSYNEQFF.

CDR3 in amino acids: CASSSQQMDGATQYF. In DNA, the CDR3 is TGTGCCAGCAGTTCCCAACAGATGGATGGGGCGACCCAGTACTTC. The genes are TRBV28 and TRBJ2-5, with a weak D call TRBD1 (5 bases). The CDR3 covers 15 residues. CDR1 is MDHEN and CDR2 is SYDVKM in the germline V gene. The V end was cut by 4 bases, the J end by 7 bases, with 19 bases between. Combining the CDR3 with reference TRBV28 and TRBJ2-5 gives the whole variable domain DVKVTQSSRYLVKRTGEKVFLECVQDMDHENMFWYRQDPGLGLRLIYFSYDVKMKEKGDIPEGYSVSREKKERFSLILESASTNQTSMYLCASSSQQMDGATQYFGPGTRLLVL.

The chain employs TRBV7-3 and TRBJ2-1, with 10 bases that match TRBD1. Per germline, CDR1 SGHTA and CDR2 FQGTGA. Trimming at V came to 5 bases and at J to 7 bases, leaving 8 bases not matched to a gene. The CDR3 is 15 amino acids. In DNA, the CDR3 is TGTGCCAGCAGCCCCGGGACAGGGGTTCGGAATGAGCAGTTCTTC. The encoded protein is CASSPGTGVRNEQFF.

The chain employs TRBV3-1 (or the pseudogene TRBV3-2) and TRBJ2-1; 10 bases are a match to TRBD2. CDR1 and CDR2 from the germline V gene are LGHDT and YNNKEL (reference sequence). The V and J ends lost 1 base and 7 bases, in that order; junction bases with no gene match: 7. The CDR3 is 16 residues long. The CDR3 coding sequence is TGTGCCAGCAGCCAAGCCCCAGCGGGGGGGCAAAATGAGCAGTTCTTC. Translation gives CASSQAPAGGQNEQFF.

The rearrangement links TRBV3-1 (or the pseudogene TRBV3-2) to TRBJ1-1, with TRBD1 identical over 7 bases. V lost 6 bases, J lost 5 bases, and 6 bases stayed unmatched. Germline V gene sequence: CDR1 LGHDT, CDR2 YNNKEL (reference sequence). The length of the CDR3 is 13 residues. CDR3 DNA sequence: TGTGCCAGCAGTTCCTACAGGGGAACTGAAGCTTTCTTT. Encoded protein: CASSSYRGTEAFF.

The rearrangement uses TRBV9 and TRBJ2-6, with D perhaps matching TRBD1 (5 bases). V was trimmed by 4 bases and J by 0 bases, leaving 14 bases between them. The CDR3 totals 17 residues. The germline CDR1 and CDR2 sequences are SGDLS and YYNGEE. This CDR3 is CASSPKDISSGANVLTF. DNA for the CDR3: TGTGCCAGCAGCCCCAAGGACATCTCCTCTGGGGCCAACGTCCTGACTTTC.

The chain employs TRBV5-1 and TRBJ1-1, with no clear D. The germline V and J ends were trimmed by 5 bases and 6 bases, with 8 bases remaining between them. Germline assignment: CDR1 SGHRS and CDR2 YFSETQ. This CDR3 is 11 amino acids long. DNA of the CDR3: TGCGCCAGCAGGGGAGAGGCTGAAGCTTTCTTT. It yields the protein CASRGEAEAFF.

This sequence joins TRBV18 and TRBJ1-2; TRBD1 matches 8 bases. V dropped 3 bases and J dropped 8; count of bases not matched to a gene: 5. Germline-derived CDR1 and CDR2 are KGHSH and LQKENI. This CDR3 region has 13 residues. This chain's CDR3 is CASSPDRDGGYTF. DNA for the CDR3: TGTGCCAGCTCACCGGACAGGGATGGGGGCTACACCTTC.

The genes are TRBV29-1 and TRBJ2-1; D may be TRBD1 (6 bases). The V and J ends lost 7 bases and 0 bases respectively, with 13 bases between them. The CDR3 covers 14 residues. Germline CDR1 reads SQVTM; CDR2 reads ANQGSEA. For the CDR3, the DNA is TGCAGCGCTTTGGACAGAGCCTCCTACAATGAGCAGTTCTTC. Translating it yields CSALDRASYNEQFF.

This clone was seen only a few times. The V gene is TRBV28, the J gene TRBJ1-3; a weak D match, TRBD1 (5 bases). The CDR3 contains 15 residues. Per the germline V gene, CDR1 is MDHEN and CDR2 is SYDVKM. V was pared by 5 bases and J by 4 bases, with 15 bases between. For the CDR3, the DNA is TGTGCCAGCAGTCTCGTTCCGACAGCAGGAAACACCATATATTTT. The encoded protein is CASSLVPTAGNTIYF.

This chain joins TRBV6-5 and TRBJ2-1; 7 bases map to TRBD2. Per germline, CDR1 MNHEY and CDR2 SVGAGI. With 5 bases clipped from V and 7 bases from J, the junction kept 5 bases outside the gene matches. The CDR3 loop spans 13 amino acids. The DNA for the CDR3 is TGTGCCAGCAGTATTTCGGGGGGAAATGAGCAGTTCTTC. Its translation is CASSISGGNEQFF.

The J gene is TRBJ2-1, the V gene TRBV5-8; TRBD1 agrees at 11 bases. The CDR3 has 15 amino acids. Germline lookup yields CDR1 SGHTS and CDR2 YDEGEE. J was trimmed by 7 bases and V by 2 bases; bases with no gene match: 5. DNA for the CDR3: TGTGCCAGCAGCTTACCCGGGACAGGGGGTAATGAGCAGTTCTTC. This codes for CASSLPGTGGNEQFF.

This chain links TRBV9 with TRBJ1-2; D possibly corresponds to TRBD1 (6 bases). Germline V gene data show CDR1 as SGDLS and CDR2 as YYNGEE. This CDR3 contains 15 residues. The V and J ends lost 4 bases and 0 bases respectively, with 13 bases between them. CDR3 region: CASSPGQSPNYGYTF. The CDR3 DNA is TGTGCCAGCAGCCCAGGACAGAGTCCTAACTATGGCTACACCTTC.

This chain uses TRBV15 with TRBJ2-2; no reliable D call. The CDR3 covers 16 residues. CDR1 and CDR2 (germline): LNHNV, YYDKDF (reference sequence). The germline V and J ends were trimmed by 1 base and 1 base, with 10 bases remaining between them. CDR3 nucleotides: TGTGCCACCAGCAGAGGGCAGATTTTGAACACCGGGGAGCTGTTTTTT. This encodes CATSRGQILNTGELFF. Using reference TRBV15 and TRBJ2-2 for the parts outside the CDR3, the full variable domain is DAMVIQNPRYQVTQFGKPVTLSCSQTLNHNVMYWYQQKSSQAPKLLFHYYDKDFNNEADTPDNFQSRRPNTSFCFLDIRSPGLGDTAMYLCATSRGQILNTGELFFGEGSRLTVL.

The chain couples TRBV10-3 to TRBJ1-2, with 7 bases fitting TRBD1. This CDR3 region has 15 residues. V was pared by 0 bases and J by 8 bases, with 9 bases of the junction left unmatched. Germline CDR1 and CDR2: ENHRY and SYGVKD. This CDR3 reads CAISESVEGAGGYTF. The CDR3 nucleotides read TGTGCCATCAGTGAGTCAGTTGAGGGGGCCGGAGGCTACACCTTC.

The gene calls are TRBV5-1 and TRBJ1-5, with 8 bases fitting TRBD1. Trimming at V came to 0 bases and at J to 2 bases, leaving 7 bases not matched to a gene. CDR1 is SGHRS, CDR2 YFSETQ, per germline. There are 17 residues in the CDR3. CDR3 amino acids: CASSLGSVTGGNQPQHF. CDR3 DNA sequence: TGCGCCAGCAGCTTGGGATCGGTGACAGGGGGCAATCAGCCCCAGCATTTT.

V usage is TRBV7-9 and J usage is TRBJ1-2; the match to TRBD1 covers 8 bases. CDR3 length: 15 amino acids. Germline assignment: CDR1 SEHNR and CDR2 FQNEAQ (reference sequence). V was clipped by 5 bases and J by 7 bases; unmatched bases: 12. CDR3 sequence: CASSPSGQGLGGYTF. CDR3 nucleotides: TGTGCCAGCAGCCCCTCCGGACAGGGTTTAGGTGGCTACACCTTC.

In its sample, this clone was seen a few times. The chain links TRBV2 to TRBJ1-2; D perhaps matches TRBD1 (5 bases). In germline, CDR1 is SNHLY, CDR2 FYNNEI. The CDR3 consists of 15 residues. Trimming cost V 2 bases and J 0 bases, with 10 bases left between them. The CDR3 reads CASSELGVSNYGYTF. CDR3 DNA sequence: TGTGCCAGCAGTGAACTAGGGGTCTCTAACTATGGCTACACCTTC.

This clone has just a few counts. The gene calls are TRBV28 and TRBJ1-5; possibly TRBD1 for D (6 bases). The CDR3 covers 16 residues. From germline, CDR1 is MDHEN and CDR2 SYDVKM. Deletions cut 6 bases from V and 6 bases from J, with 21 bases between. As DNA, the CDR3 is TGTGCCAGCAGGCTTGGGCAATGGGGGCGCGGTCAGCCCCAGCATTTT. As protein: CASRLGQWGRGQPQHF.

The J gene is TRBJ2-7, the V gene TRBV5-1; tentative D call: TRBD1 (6 bases). Germline loops: CDR1 SGHRS, CDR2 YFSETQ. The CDR3 runs to 12 residues. Trimming removed 4 bases from V and 7 bases from J, with 12 bases in between. CDR3: CASSPDRTEQYF. As DNA, the CDR3 is TGCGCCAGCAGCCCGGACAGAACAGAGCAGTACTTC.

V gene TRBV5-1 combines with J gene TRBJ1-1; no firm D call. CDR3 size: 15 residues. The germline gives CDR1 SGHRS, CDR2 YFSETQ. Trimming left V 0 bases short and J 0 bases short, with 9 bases between. This CDR3 is CASSLAGLLNTEAFF. The CDR3 nucleotides read TGCGCCAGCAGCTTGGCTGGGCTTCTGAACACTGAAGCTTTCTTT.

V is TRBV6-2 or TRBV6-3 and J is TRBJ1-1; D uncertain. Trimming took off 4 bases at V and 0 bases at J, with 12 bases between the two ends. The CDR3 has 15 amino acids. The germline gives CDR1 MNHEY, CDR2 SVGEGT. The CDR3 nucleotides read TGTGCCAGCAGTTCGCGACGGGTGGTGAACACTGAAGCTTTCTTT. Protein product: CASSSRRVVNTEAFF.